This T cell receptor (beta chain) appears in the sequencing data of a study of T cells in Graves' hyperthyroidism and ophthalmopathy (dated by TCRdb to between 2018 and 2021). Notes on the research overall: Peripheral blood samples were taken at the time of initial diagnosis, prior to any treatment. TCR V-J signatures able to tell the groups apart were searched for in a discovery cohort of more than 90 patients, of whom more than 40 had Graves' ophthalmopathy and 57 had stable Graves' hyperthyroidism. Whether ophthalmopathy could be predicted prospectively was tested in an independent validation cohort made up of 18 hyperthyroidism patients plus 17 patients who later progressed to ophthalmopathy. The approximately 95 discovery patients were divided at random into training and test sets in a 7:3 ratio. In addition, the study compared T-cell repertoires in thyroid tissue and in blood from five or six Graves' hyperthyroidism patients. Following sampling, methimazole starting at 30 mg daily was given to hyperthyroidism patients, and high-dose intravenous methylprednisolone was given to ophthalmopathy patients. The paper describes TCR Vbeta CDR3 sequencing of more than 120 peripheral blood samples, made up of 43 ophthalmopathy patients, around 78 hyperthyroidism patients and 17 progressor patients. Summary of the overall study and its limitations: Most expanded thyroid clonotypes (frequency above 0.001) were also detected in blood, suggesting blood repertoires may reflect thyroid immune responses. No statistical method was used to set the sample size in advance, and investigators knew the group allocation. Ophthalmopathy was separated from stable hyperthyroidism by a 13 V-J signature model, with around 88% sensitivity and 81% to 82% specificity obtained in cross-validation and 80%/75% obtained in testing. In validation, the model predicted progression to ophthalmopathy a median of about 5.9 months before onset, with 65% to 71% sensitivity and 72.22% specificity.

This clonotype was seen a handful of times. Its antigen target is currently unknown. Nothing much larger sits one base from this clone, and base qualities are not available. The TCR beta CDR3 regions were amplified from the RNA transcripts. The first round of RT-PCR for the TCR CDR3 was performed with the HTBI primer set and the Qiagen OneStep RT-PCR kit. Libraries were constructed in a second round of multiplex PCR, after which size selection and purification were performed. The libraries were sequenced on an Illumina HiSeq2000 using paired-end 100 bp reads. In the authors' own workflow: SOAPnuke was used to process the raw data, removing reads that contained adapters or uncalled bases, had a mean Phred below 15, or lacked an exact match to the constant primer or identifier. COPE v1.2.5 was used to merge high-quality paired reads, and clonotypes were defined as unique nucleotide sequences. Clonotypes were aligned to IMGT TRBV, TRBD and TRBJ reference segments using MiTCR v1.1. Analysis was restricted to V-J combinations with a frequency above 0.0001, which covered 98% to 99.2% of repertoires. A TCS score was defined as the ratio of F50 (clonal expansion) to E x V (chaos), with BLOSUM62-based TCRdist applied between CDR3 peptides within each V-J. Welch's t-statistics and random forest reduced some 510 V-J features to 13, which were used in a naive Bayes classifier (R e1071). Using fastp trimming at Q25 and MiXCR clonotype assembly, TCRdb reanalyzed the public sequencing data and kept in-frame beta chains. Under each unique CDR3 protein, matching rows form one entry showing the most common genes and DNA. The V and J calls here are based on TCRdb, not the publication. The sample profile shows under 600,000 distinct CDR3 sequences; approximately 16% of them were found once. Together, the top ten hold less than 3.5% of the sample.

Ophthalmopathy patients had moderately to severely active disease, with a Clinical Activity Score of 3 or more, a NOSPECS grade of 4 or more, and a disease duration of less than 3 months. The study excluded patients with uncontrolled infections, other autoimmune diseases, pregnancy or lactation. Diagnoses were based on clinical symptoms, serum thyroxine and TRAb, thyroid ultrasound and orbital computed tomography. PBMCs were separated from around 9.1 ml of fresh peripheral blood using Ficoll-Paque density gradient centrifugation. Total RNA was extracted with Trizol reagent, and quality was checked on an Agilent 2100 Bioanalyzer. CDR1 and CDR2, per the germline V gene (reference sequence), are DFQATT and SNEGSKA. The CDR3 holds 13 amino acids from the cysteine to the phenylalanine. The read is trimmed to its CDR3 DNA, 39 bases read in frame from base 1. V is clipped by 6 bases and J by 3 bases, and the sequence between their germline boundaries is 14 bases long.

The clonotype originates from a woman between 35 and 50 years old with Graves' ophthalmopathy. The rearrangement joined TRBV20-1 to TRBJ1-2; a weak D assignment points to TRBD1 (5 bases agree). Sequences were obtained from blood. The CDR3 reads CSATAGVDYGYTF. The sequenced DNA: TGCAGTGCCACCGCGGGGGTGGACTATGGCTACACCTTC.